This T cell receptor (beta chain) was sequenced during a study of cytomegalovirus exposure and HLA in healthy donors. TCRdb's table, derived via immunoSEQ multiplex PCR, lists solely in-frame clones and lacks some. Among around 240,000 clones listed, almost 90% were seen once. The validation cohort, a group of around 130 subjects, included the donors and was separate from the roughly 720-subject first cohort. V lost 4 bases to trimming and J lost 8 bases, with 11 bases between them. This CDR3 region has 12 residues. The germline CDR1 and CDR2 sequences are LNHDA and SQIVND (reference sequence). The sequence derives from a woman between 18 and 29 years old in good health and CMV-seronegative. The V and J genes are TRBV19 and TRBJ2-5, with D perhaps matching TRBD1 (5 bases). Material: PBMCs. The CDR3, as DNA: TGTGCCAGTAGTACCCATACAGGAACCCAGTACTTC. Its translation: CASSTHTGTQYF.